The next 24 T cell receptor beta chains were all read from a single sample in a study of cytomegalovirus exposure and HLA in healthy donors. Amplification used 60 Vbeta primers and 13 Jbeta primers. The table came from immunoSEQ multiplex PCR; TCRdb's copy has only in-frame clones and leaves some out. The sample yields 150,000 to 200,000 clones, 65% to 80% seen once. The sequencing sample was made of PBMCs. The receptors were sampled from a woman in her thirties in good health and CMV-seropositive.

The gene calls are TRBV6-5 and TRBJ2-5, with D possibly being TRBD1 (6 bases). TRBJ2-7 explains the end of the DNA better; the J call may be wrong. Germline assignment: CDR1 MNHEY and CDR2 SVGAGI. CDR3 length equals 15 residues. CDR3 sequence (DNA): TGTGCCAGCAGAGCCCGGTGGGACAATATCTACGAGCAGTACTTC. Translation gives CASRARWDNIYEQYF.

This rearrangement joins TRBV9 to TRBJ2-7, with 9 bases fitting TRBD1. Unmatched junction bases numbered 5, after V lost 0 bases and J lost 4 bases. The CDR3 consists of 15 residues. Germline V CDR1 and CDR2: SGDLS, YYNGEE. CDR3 loop: CASSVGPDRGYEQYF. The CDR3 DNA sequence: TGTGCCAGCAGCGTAGGTCCGGACAGGGGTTACGAGCAGTACTTC.

The chain carries TRBV6-6 and TRBJ2-4, with D possibly TRBD1 on 5 matching bases. V lost 0 bases, J lost 2 bases, and 11 bases lay in between. This CDR3 comprises 16 residues. The germline CDR1 and CDR2 sequences are MNHNY and SVGAGI (reference sequence). CDR3 loop: CASSYSGRATKNIQYF. CDR3 DNA: TGTGCCAGCAGTTACTCCGGCAGGGCCACCAAAAACATTCAGTACTTC.

The rearrangement joins TRBV19 to TRBJ2-7; maybe TRBD2 (5 bases). V dropped 1 base and J dropped 7 bases, with 23 bases sitting between them. The CDR3 spans 17 residues. Germline assignment: CDR1 LNHDA and CDR2 SQIVND (reference sequence). The CDR3 region has the DNA TGTGCCAGTAGTATAGTAAAGGGAGTCCACCACCTACGAGAGCAGTACTTC. The encoded protein is CASSIVKGVHHLREQYF.

The chain is built from TRBV5-1 and TRBJ2-7; 7 bases align to TRBD1. The CDR3 is 16 residues long. Per the germline V gene, CDR1 is SGHRS and CDR2 is YFSETQ. The J segment lost 0 bases and the V segment lost 1 base, leaving 7 bases of the junction unmatched. The CDR3 region has the DNA TGCGCCAGCAGCTTGTACCCAGGGGGAAGCTCCTACGAGCAGTACTTC. Translation gives CASSLYPGGSSYEQYF.

In the case of this clone: Additional DNA sequences in this sample encode the identical CDR3. The chain couples TRBV27 to TRBJ2-7; 11 nucleotides match TRBD1. J was trimmed by 4 bases and V by 6 bases; bases with no gene match: 5. The CDR3 spans 14 residues. In germline, CDR1 is MNHEY, CDR2 SMNVEV (reference sequence). The CDR3 is CASSSGTGGYEQYF. The DNA of the CDR3 is TGTGCCAGCAGCTCCGGGACAGGGGGGTACGAGCAGTACTTC.

V is TRBV19 and J is TRBJ2-1; D gene ambiguous. V lost 5 bases to trimming and J lost 1 base, with 15 bases between them. The CDR3 spans 16 residues. Germline assignment: CDR1 LNHDA and CDR2 SQIVND (reference sequence). CDR3 bases: TGTGCCAGTAGTGCCCCCGGGTCTCTTTCCTACAATGAGCAGTTCTTC. This translates into CASSAPGSLSYNEQFF.

The V call is TRBV11-3, the J call TRBJ2-1; D not resolved. V gave up 1 base and J gave up 2 bases, with 9 bases separating them. The CDR3 totals 15 residues. From germline, CDR1 is SGHNT and CDR2 YENEEA. CDR3 protein: CASSLADGPYNEQFF. In nucleotides, the CDR3 is TGTGCCAGCAGCTTAGCAGATGGTCCCTACAATGAGCAGTTCTTC.

This sequence joins TRBV6-5 and TRBJ2-1; 11 bases are shared with TRBD1. The V and J ends lost 0 bases and 10 bases, in that order; junction bases with no gene match: 5. Germline-derived CDR1 and CDR2 are MNHEY and SVGAGI. The CDR3 totals 15 residues. The CDR3 DNA reads as TGTGCCAGCAGTTACTCAGGACAGGGGGCTTGGGAGCAGTTCTTC. Protein sequence: CASSYSGQGAWEQFF.

This clone occurred once. J is TRBJ1-3 and V is TRBV11-2; TRBD1 matches 7 bases. CDR1 SGHAT and CDR2 FQNNGV come from the germline V gene. This CDR3 region has 17 residues. Trimming cost V 6 bases and J 0 bases; bases outside gene matches: 11. CDR3 region: CASSPYRGAFSGNTIYF. In DNA, the CDR3 is TGTGCCAGCAGTCCGTACAGGGGAGCTTTCTCTGGAAACACCATATATTTT.

This chain links TRBV2 with TRBJ1-1; D not resolved. This CDR3 comprises 12 residues. From germline, CDR1 is SNHLY and CDR2 FYNNEI. V lost 3 bases and J lost 5, with 7 bases in between. CDR3 protein: CASSETGTEAFF. The DNA of the CDR3 is TGTGCCAGCAGTGAGACGGGTACTGAAGCTTTCTTT.

V is TRBV2 and J is TRBJ2-7; TRBD2 aligns across 7 bases. V was clipped by 6 bases and J by 2 bases; unmatched bases: 10. The CDR3 is 15 residues long. Germline CDR1 is SNHLY and CDR2 is FYNNEI. Here the CDR3 reads CASRPWGGTAYEQYF. The DNA of the CDR3 is TGTGCCAGCAGGCCTTGGGGGGGAACTGCCTACGAGCAGTACTTC.

This chain connects TRBV18 to TRBJ2-7; no reliable D call. Per the germline V gene, CDR1 is KGHSH and CDR2 is LQKENI. CDR3 size: 14 residues. Trimming took 1 base from V and 5 from J, leaving 12 bases between them. CDR3 DNA sequence: TGTGCCAGCTCACCACGGCTCAGGCCCCACGAGCAGTACTTC. Protein: CASSPRLRPHEQYF.

J is TRBJ2-5 and V is TRBV25-1; D not resolved. Germline CDR1 MGHDK, CDR2 SYGVNS. Trimming stripped 3 bases from V and 5 bases from J, with 7 bases between. CDR3 length: 12 amino acids. This CDR3 reads CASSDARETQYF. CDR3 bases: TGTGCCAGCAGTGATGCCAGGGAGACCCAGTACTTC.

The rearrangement uses TRBV27 and TRBJ1-1; D is uncertain. Germline CDR1 MNHEY, CDR2 SMNVEV (reference sequence). V was cut by 9 bases and J by 7 bases, with 12 bases left in between. The CDR3 spans 11 residues. The chain's CDR3 is CASQTGYEAFF. As DNA, the CDR3 is TGTGCCAGTCAAACTGGTTATGAAGCTTTCTTT.

This clone showed up just a few times. The CDR3 is CASSLWAGNYGYTF. In DNA form, the CDR3 reads TGTGCCAGCAGCTTATGGGCAGGAAACTATGGCTACACCTTC. The V call is TRBV7-9, the J call TRBJ1-2; D gene uncertain. Per germline, CDR1 SEHNR and CDR2 FQNEAQ (reference sequence). Trimming cost V 2 bases and J 2 bases, with 9 bases left between them. This CDR3 region has 14 residues. Full variable domain (remainder filled in from reference TRBV7-9 and TRBJ1-2): DTGVSQNPRHKITKRGQNVTFRCDPISEHNRLYWYRQTLGQGPEFLTYFQNEAQLEKSRLLSDRFSAERPKGSFSTLEIQRTEQGDSAMYLCASSLWAGNYGYTFGSGTRLTVV.

The J gene is TRBJ2-5, the V gene TRBV7-9, with D perhaps TRBD1 (6 bases). This CDR3 is built from 16 residues. Germline CDR1 reads SEHNR; CDR2 reads FQNEAQ (reference sequence). Trimming pared 3 bases from V and 5 bases from J, leaving 19 bases between. CDR3 region: CASSFALLDSDETQYF. The CDR3 region has the DNA TGTGCCAGCAGCTTCGCGCTATTGGACAGTGATGAGACCCAGTACTTC.

This clone was seen once. V and J are TRBV7-9 and TRBJ1-2; D is possibly TRBD1 (5 bases). The germline V gene encodes CDR1 SEHNR and CDR2 FQNEAQ (reference sequence). Trimming cost V 6 bases and J 4 bases, with 12 bases left between them. This CDR3 has 13 amino acids. Here the CDR3 DNA reads TGTGCCAGCAGGGGGAATGGGGCCTATGGCTACACCTTC. It translates to CASRGNGAYGYTF. The entire variable domain, with the rest obtained from reference TRBV7-9 and TRBJ1-2, is as follows: DTGVSQNPRHKITKRGQNVTFRCDPISEHNRLYWYRQTLGQGPEFLTYFQNEAQLEKSRLLSDRFSAERPKGSFSTLEIQRTEQGDSAMYLCASRGNGAYGYTFGSGTRLTVV.

The rearrangement uses TRBV6-1 and TRBJ1-5; unclear D gene. The CDR3 totals 13 residues. The V gene lost 1 base and the J gene lost 7 bases, with 8 bases spanning the gap. Per the germline V gene, CDR1 is MNHNS and CDR2 is SASEGT. CDR3 region: CASSEGGFQPQHF. In DNA, the CDR3 is TGTGCCAGCAGTGAAGGAGGCTTCCAGCCCCAGCATTTT.

The V call is TRBV10-1, the J call TRBJ2-7; the match to TRBD1 covers 9 bases. CDR1 and CDR2 (germline): WNHNN, SYGVQD (reference sequence). J gave up 3 bases and V 3 bases, and 9 bases lay outside the gene matches. The CDR3 loop spans 16 amino acids. The CDR3 here is CASSDSGTGLYYEQYF. CDR3 in DNA: TGCGCCAGCAGTGATTCAGGGACAGGGCTTTACTACGAGCAGTACTTC.

The chain has TRBV19 and TRBJ2-7; tentative D call: TRBD1 (6 bases). There are 16 residues in the CDR3. Trimming shortened V by 3 bases and J by 0 bases, and 15 bases separated the two germline ends. Germline CDR1 reads LNHDA; CDR2 reads SQIVND (reference sequence). The CDR3 DNA reads TGTGCCAGTAGTATCAGATCTGGGACACGCTCCTACGAGCAGTACTTC. Its translation is CASSIRSGTRSYEQYF.

V and J are TRBV5-5 and TRBJ2-7, with a weak D call TRBD2 (6 bases). Germline V gene sequence: CDR1 SGHKS, CDR2 YYEKEE (reference sequence). This CDR3 comprises 18 residues. V lost 1 base to trimming and J lost 2 bases, with 22 bases between them. CDR3 in amino acids: CASSLRVWRGTTTYEQYF. In nucleotides, the CDR3 is TGTGCCAGCAGCTTGCGGGTTTGGCGGGGAACGACCACCTACGAGCAGTACTTC.

This chain links TRBV4-1 with TRBJ2-7; maybe TRBD1 (5 bases). V was clipped by 4 bases and J by 2 bases, with 12 bases between them. Germline CDR1 is MGHRA and CDR2 is YSYEKL. The CDR3 runs 14 residues. The CDR3 spells CASSRAPGTYEQYF. Written as DNA, the CDR3 is TGCGCCAGCAGCCGTGCCCCAGGGACCTACGAGCAGTACTTC.

This chain uses TRBV6-6 with TRBJ2-7; D gene unclear. Trimming stripped 0 bases from V and 2 bases from J, with 5 bases between. Germline loops: CDR1 MNHNY, CDR2 SVGAGI (reference sequence). The CDR3 length is 13 residues. DNA for the CDR3: TGTGCCAGCAGTTACTCGTTAACCTACGAGCAGTACTTC. Translated, it gives CASSYSLTYEQYF.